This T cell receptor beta chain stems from a study of technical replicates of blood from a handful of donors. Germline values: CDR1 GTSNPN, CDR2 SVGIG (reference sequence). V lost 1 base and J 7 bases, leaving 13 bases between the germline ends. This CDR3 comprises 14 residues. Profiled with immunoSEQ multiplex PCR; TCRdb holds only in-frame clones, not every one. The sample holds 70,000 to 85,000 clones, about 92% seen once. The sequenced sample consisted of T cells isolated from PBMCs. The J gene is TRBJ2-2, the V gene TRBV30, with D tentatively TRBD1 (5 bases). This receptor was identified in a human donor in good health. CDR3 loop: CAWSDLGHRGELFF. The CDR3 region has the DNA TGTGCCTGGAGTGACCTGGGGCATCGCGGGGAGCTGTTTTTT.